The 15 T cell receptor beta chains given below trace back to one sample, sequenced in a study of beta chain features in type 1 diabetes. Reverse transcribing all isolated RNA meant expressed TCRB transcripts were sequenced. Libraries were prepared by immunoSEQ multiplex PCR; TCRdb keeps only in-frame clonotypes and omits some of them. This table has just over 450,000 clones, approximately 28% appearing once. Sequenced input: naive CD4+ T cells from blood. The receptor source for this set is a man between 18 and 29 years old in good health.

Concerning this clone: The same CDR3 also results from other DNA sequences found in this sample. J is TRBJ2-7 and V is TRBV25-1, with a tentative D call TRBD2 (6 bases). Germline CDR1 is MGHDK and CDR2 is SYGVNS. This CDR3 region has 13 residues. The V end was cut by 4 bases, the J end by 0 bases, with 7 bases between. The CDR3 coding sequence is TGTGCCAGCAGTGCAGCGGGCTCCTACGAGCAGTACTTC. Translation gives CASSAAGSYEQYF.

This clone was detected only a few times. The chain carries TRBV25-1 and TRBJ2-7; 11 nucleotides line up with TRBD2. Germline lookup yields CDR1 MGHDK and CDR2 SYGVNS. This CDR3 has 15 residues. Trimming took 7 bases from V and 7 from J; bases not matched to a gene: 12. The DNA for the CDR3 is TGTGCCAGCACCCCCCAGGGACTAGCGGCCTGGGAGCAGTACTTC. This gives the protein CASTPQGLAAWEQYF.

The rearrangement uses TRBV29-1 and TRBJ1-1, with a possible D match to TRBD1 (6 bases). CDR1 SQVTM and CDR2 ANQGSEA come from the germline V gene. The length of the CDR3 is 14 residues. V lost 4 bases and J lost 7, with 19 bases in between. CDR3 nucleotide sequence: TGCAGCGTTGCGGCTCCAGGGGTAAAGGTTGAAGCTTTCTTT. Residues: CSVAAPGVKVEAFF.

Only a few counts were recorded for this clone. The chain couples TRBV7-6 to TRBJ2-3; TRBD2 matches 14 bases. Germline loops: CDR1 SGHVS, CDR2 FNYEAQ. This CDR3 has 17 residues. Trimming cost V 5 bases and J 3 bases; bases outside gene matches: 7. This CDR3 reads CASSPGGTSGSTDTQYF. The CDR3 DNA reads as TGTGCCAGCAGCCCCGGCGGGACTAGCGGGAGTACAGATACGCAGTATTTT.

This chain uses TRBV7-9 with TRBJ2-7; D is possibly TRBD1 (5 bases). The germline gives CDR1 SEHNR, CDR2 FQNEAQ (reference sequence). This CDR3 is 14 amino acids long. Deletions cut 6 bases from V and 0 bases from J, with 12 bases between. The CDR3 loop is CASSVSRVSYEQYF. DNA of the CDR3: TGTGCCAGCAGTGTATCCAGGGTCTCCTACGAGCAGTACTTC.

This clone has more than one count but fewer than ten. The chain recombines TRBV30 with TRBJ2-7, with TRBD2 matching 14 bases. V was pared by 0 bases and J by 4 bases, with 5 bases of the junction left unmatched. Germline CDR1 and CDR2: GTSNPN and SVGIG (reference sequence). The CDR3 runs to 16 residues. CDR3 DNA: TGTGCCTGGAGTGTACTAGGGACTAGCGGGAGTTACGAGCAGTACTTC. This translates into CAWSVLGTSGSYEQYF.

The chain combines TRBV30 with TRBJ2-1; D could derive from TRBD1 or TRBD2 (5 bases each). The CDR3 covers 13 residues. In germline, CDR1 is GTSNPN, CDR2 SVGIG (reference sequence). V shed 7 bases and J shed 8 bases, with 18 bases lying between them. CDR3 in amino acids: CASLEGEWDEQFF. The CDR3 DNA reads as TGTGCCTCCCTCGAAGGGGAGTGGGATGAGCAGTTCTTC.

V is TRBV5-1 and J is TRBJ2-7; D might be TRBD1 or TRBD2, each matching 5 bases. The CDR3 is 15 amino acids. Trimming stripped 5 bases from V and 0 bases from J, with 15 bases between. In germline, CDR1 is SGHRS, CDR2 YFSETQ. The CDR3 DNA sequence: TGCGCCAGCAGTCACGGGACGTCTAACTCCTACGAGCAGTACTTC. It is translated as CASSHGTSNSYEQYF.

The chain carries TRBV21-1 and TRBJ2-7; TRBD2, the D gene given by the table, was not confirmed from the DNA. TRBV21-1 constitutes a pseudogene. This CDR3 has 14 amino acids. CDR3 DNA sequence: TGTGCCAGCGCACACGGGCGGGAGGAAGGCGAGCAGTACTTC. The encoded protein is CASAHGREEGEQYF.

This chain links TRBV9 with TRBJ1-2, with 7 bases matching TRBD1. The germline CDR1 and CDR2 sequences are SGDLS and YYNGEE. V lost 4 bases and J lost 4; bases outside the gene matches: 4. This CDR3 has 13 residues. This chain's CDR3 is CASSQTGSYGYTF. The CDR3 DNA reads as TGTGCCAGCAGCCAGACAGGGTCCTATGGCTACACCTTC. Full variable domain (missing parts from reference TRBV9 and TRBJ1-2): DSGVTQTPKHLITATGQRVTLRCSPRSGDLSVYWYQQSLDQGLQFLIQYYNGEERAKGNILERFSAQQFPDLHSELNLSSLELGDSALYFCASSQTGSYGYTFGSGTRLTVV.

V and J are TRBV28 and TRBJ2-4; 8 bases are shared with TRBD1. After removal of 6 bases from V and 4 bases from J, the junction contained 11 bases not matched to a gene. The V gene's germline CDR1 is MDHEN and CDR2 SYDVKM. There are 16 residues in the CDR3. The CDR3 is CASSPSGRGLKNIQYF. The CDR3 region has the DNA TGTGCCAGCAGCCCGAGTGGCAGGGGGCTAAAAAACATTCAGTACTTC. Combining the CDR3 with reference TRBV28 and TRBJ2-4 gives the whole variable domain DVKVTQSSRYLVKRTGEKVFLECVQDMDHENMFWYRQDPGLGLRLIYFSYDVKMKEKGDIPEGYSVSREKKERFSLILESASTNQTSMYLCASSPSGRGLKNIQYFGAGTRLSVL.

This clone was counted only a few times. The chain couples TRBV7-9 to TRBJ2-4; possible D gene TRBD1, 5 bases. Trimming shortened V by 3 bases and J by 8 bases, and 8 bases separated the two germline ends. The CDR3 spans 12 residues. From germline, CDR1 is SEHNR and CDR2 FQNEAQ (reference sequence). The CDR3 DNA is TGTGCCAGCAGCTTTGCCAGGGACATTCAGTACTTC. Translated, it gives CASSFARDIQYF.

The genes are TRBV25-1 and TRBJ2-3; 7 nucleotides line up with TRBD1. The CDR3 sequence is 13 residues long. V shed 3 bases, J shed 5 bases, and the junction held 2 bases outside the gene matches. Germline assignment: CDR1 MGHDK and CDR2 SYGVNS. This CDR3 is CASSDTGVDTQYF. Here the CDR3 DNA reads TGTGCCAGCAGTGATACAGGGGTAGATACGCAGTATTTT.

This clone showed up just a few times. The V call is TRBV9, the J call TRBJ1-4; 7 bases match TRBD1. V shed 0 bases, J shed 8 bases, and the junction held 10 bases outside the gene matches. Germline V gene sequence: CDR1 SGDLS, CDR2 YYNGEE. The CDR3 totals 16 residues. In DNA form, the CDR3 reads TGTGCCAGCAGCGTAGGGATCGCAGGGGGTGAGGAAAAACTGTTTTTT. As protein: CASSVGIAGGEEKLFF.

Comment on this clone: Other DNA sequences within the sample encode an identical CDR3. This chain connects TRBV7-9 to TRBJ2-2; D unresolved. In germline, CDR1 is SEHNR, CDR2 FQNEAQ (reference sequence). The ends were cut back, 1 base at V and 3 bases at J, with 6 bases in the middle. CDR3 length: 14 amino acids. The DNA for the CDR3 is TGTGCCAGCAGCTTAGGCAGTTACACCGGGGAGCTGTTTTTT. It yields the protein CASSLGSYTGELFF.